One sample yielded the 15 T cell receptor beta chains listed below, sequenced in a study of early T cells in non-severe SARS-CoV-2 infection. MiXCR, applied by TCRdb to the 5' RACE reads, yields one record per CDR3 protein. Among around 40,000 distinct CDR3 sequences listed, 5% to 7% were seen once. The sample taken for sequencing was whole blood. The receptor source for this set is an adult who was a healthcare worker with PCR-confirmed SARS-CoV-2 infection or an uninfected control (not recorded which).

This clonotype was detected ten times or more. The chain joins TRBV20-1 to TRBJ1-6; TRBD1 might be the D (5 bases). In germline, CDR1 is DFQATT, CDR2 SNEGSKA (reference sequence). With 3 bases removed from V and 8 bases from J, the gap between germline ends came to 14 bases. The CDR3 sequence is 14 residues long. The CDR3 DNA follows: TGCAGTGCTAGTGGGGACGCTCTTTATTCACCCCTCCACTTT. Amino acid sequence: CSASGDALYSPLHF.

Only a few counts were recorded for this clonotype. The V gene is TRBV6-4, the J gene TRBJ2-1; the D gene is possibly TRBD2 (5 bases). Trimming left V 11 bases short and J 0 bases short, with 20 bases between. Germline V lookup: CDR1 MRHNA, CDR2 SNTAGT. This CDR3 is built from 16 residues. DNA of the CDR3: TGTGCCTCTTCCCCGGGGTCCCCGAGCTCCTACAATGAGCAGTTCTTC. Its protein is CASSPGSPSSYNEQFF.

This clonotype was detected a few times. V and J are TRBV5-6 and TRBJ2-4; D may be TRBD1 (6 bases). Germline CDR1 reads SGHDT; CDR2 reads YYEEEE. The CDR3 extends over 12 amino acids. V was clipped by 4 bases and J by 7 bases, with 9 bases between them. This chain's CDR3 is CASSTGPNIQYF. CDR3 nucleotide sequence: TGTGCCAGCAGCACAGGGCCGAACATTCAGTACTTC.

The rearrangement links TRBV9 to TRBJ2-7; D is perhaps TRBD1 or TRBD2 (5 bases each). Trimming took 0 bases from V and 5 from J, leaving 12 bases between them. The CDR3 has 14 residues. CDR1 is SGDLS and CDR2 is YYNGEE in the germline V gene. CDR3 sequence: CASSVAGTRDEQYF. The DNA for the CDR3 is TGTGCCAGCAGCGTAGCAGGGACGAGAGACGAGCAGTACTTC.

The chain carries TRBV19 and TRBJ2-4, with unresolved D. The V end lost 7 bases, the J end lost 4 bases, and 11 bases lay between the germline ends. This CDR3 region has 13 residues. The germline gives CDR1 LNHDA, CDR2 SQIVND (reference sequence). The CDR3 sequence is CASIETEKNIQYF. The CDR3 coding sequence is TGTGCCAGTATTGAGACGGAAAAAAACATTCAGTACTTC.

The chain joins TRBV30 to TRBJ1-5, with D tentatively TRBD1 (6 bases). This CDR3 is built from 15 residues. V lost 0 bases and J lost 4, with 13 bases in between. Germline loops: CDR1 GTSNPN, CDR2 SVGIG (reference sequence). Written as DNA, the CDR3 is TGTGCCTGGAGTGTATCAGGGGTCCGTAATCAGCCCCAGCATTTT. Protein product: CAWSVSGVRNQPQHF.

This clonotype occurred a few times. This rearrangement joins TRBV7-2 to TRBJ2-7; tentative D call: TRBD2 (5 bases). The V gene's germline CDR1 is SGHTA and CDR2 FQGNSA. The CDR3 extends over 16 amino acids. Trimming pared 5 bases from V and 2 bases from J, leaving 19 bases between. In DNA, the CDR3 is TGTGCCAGCAGCCCTAGCCCTAGTCATCCCGCCTACGAGCAGTACTTC. This encodes CASSPSPSHPAYEQYF. Drawing the rest from reference TRBV7-2 and TRBJ2-7, the complete variable domain is GAGVSQSPSNKVTEKGKDVELRCDPISGHTALYWYRQSLGQGLEFLIYFQGNSAPDKSGLPSDRFSAERTGGSVSTLTIQRTQQEDSAVYLCASSPSPSHPAYEQYFGPGTRLTVT.

V and J are TRBV21-1 and TRBJ2-5. TRBV21-1 is a pseudogene. The CDR3 runs 15 residues. The CDR3 protein is CASSKVDLISETQYF. In nucleotides, the CDR3 is TGTGCCAGCAGCAAAGTTGATTTGATTTCAGAGACCCAGTACTTC.

This clonotype appeared many times. The J gene is TRBJ2-3, the V gene TRBV3-1; the D gene is possibly TRBD2 (7 bases). Trimming left V 2 bases short and J 3 bases short, with 9 bases between. Germline-derived CDR1 and CDR2 are LGHDT and YNNKEL (reference sequence). This CDR3 comprises 14 residues. The CDR3 protein is CASSQSGTTDTQYF. Here the CDR3 DNA reads TGTGCCAGCAGCCAAAGCGGGACAACAGATACGCAGTATTTT.

This clonotype has a count of ten or more. CDR3 amino acids: CASSYSRGPADTQYF. The CDR3 nucleotides read TGTGCCAGCAGTTACTCAAGAGGGCCGGCAGATACGCAGTATTTT. V usage is TRBV6-6 and J usage is TRBJ2-3, with TRBD2 as a possible D gene (5 bases). V was shortened by 0 bases and J by 4 bases, with 11 bases between the two germline ends. CDR3 length: 15 amino acids. From germline, CDR1 is MNHNY and CDR2 SVGAGI (reference sequence).

The DNA of the CDR3 is TGTGCCAGCAGTCTTCGCCTCGGGGAGCTGTTTTTT. The encoded protein is CASSLRLGELFF. The chain joins TRBV6-2 or TRBV6-3 to TRBJ2-2; D is uncertain. With 5 bases removed from V and 7 bases from J, the gap between germline ends came to 8 bases. Germline loops: CDR1 MNHEY, CDR2 SVGEGT. This CDR3 is 12 amino acids long.

This clonotype has a count of ten or more. The chain combines TRBV9 with TRBJ2-3; D uncertain. V dropped 0 bases and J dropped 1 base, with 9 bases sitting between them. CDR1 and CDR2 (germline): SGDLS, YYNGEE. The CDR3 has 15 residues. The CDR3 protein is CASSVVPQGTDTQYF. The CDR3 DNA is TGTGCCAGCAGCGTAGTTCCCCAGGGCACAGATACGCAGTATTTT. The full variable domain, in which reference TRBV9 and TRBJ2-3 provide the parts outside the CDR3, is DSGVTQTPKHLITATGQRVTLRCSPRSGDLSVYWYQQSLDQGLQFLIQYYNGEERAKGNILERFSAQQFPDLHSELNLSSLELGDSALYFCASSVVPQGTDTQYFGPGTRLTVL.

This clonotype was picked up a small number of times. The rearrangement links TRBV7-2 to TRBJ1-1; D not certain. The CDR3 loop spans 13 amino acids. V lost 1 base and J lost 3, with 6 bases in between. Germline assignment: CDR1 SGHTA and CDR2 FQGNSA. The CDR3 nucleotides are TGTGCCAGCAGCTTAGACAGAGACACTGAAGCTTTCTTT. This gives the protein CASSLDRDTEAFF.

This clonotype has just a few counts. The V and J genes are TRBV12-3 or TRBV12-4 and TRBJ1-4; no clear D. The CDR3 is 13 residues long. Trimming left V 1 base short and J 6 bases short, with 6 bases between. The CDR3, as DNA: TGTGCCAGCAGTTTAGTCGGAGATGAAAAACTGTTTTTT. Protein: CASSLVGDEKLFF.

This clonotype was picked up a small number of times. The chain is built from TRBV20-1 and TRBJ2-2; 11 bases are shared with TRBD2. This CDR3 has 17 amino acids. J lost 5 bases, V lost 0 bases, and 8 bases had no gene match. Germline-derived CDR1 and CDR2 are DFQATT and SNEGSKA (reference sequence). CDR3 in DNA: TGCAGTGCTAGAGAATCTAGCGGGAGGCGCCGAACCGGGGAGCTGTTTTTT. It is translated as CSARESSGRRRTGELFF.